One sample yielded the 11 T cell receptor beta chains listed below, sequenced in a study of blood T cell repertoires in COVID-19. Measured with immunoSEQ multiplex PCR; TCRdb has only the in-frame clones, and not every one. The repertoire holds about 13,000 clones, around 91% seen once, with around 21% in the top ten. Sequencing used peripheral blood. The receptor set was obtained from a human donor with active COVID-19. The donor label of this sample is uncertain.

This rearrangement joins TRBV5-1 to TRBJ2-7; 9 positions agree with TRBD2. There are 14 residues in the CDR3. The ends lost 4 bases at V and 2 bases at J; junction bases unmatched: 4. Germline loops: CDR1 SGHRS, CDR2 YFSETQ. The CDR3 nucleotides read TGCGCCAGCAGCGGGAGCGGGGGGACCTACGAGCAGTACTTC. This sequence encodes CASSGSGGTYEQYF.

CDR3 amino acids: CASREAANEQFF. The CDR3 region has the DNA TGCGCCAGCAGAGAAGCGGCTAATGAGCAGTTCTTC. The chain carries TRBV5-1 and TRBJ2-1; a possible D gene is TRBD2 (5 bases). V was shortened by 5 bases and J by 7 bases, with 10 bases between the two germline ends. The germline gives CDR1 SGHRS, CDR2 YFSETQ. The CDR3 has 12 residues.

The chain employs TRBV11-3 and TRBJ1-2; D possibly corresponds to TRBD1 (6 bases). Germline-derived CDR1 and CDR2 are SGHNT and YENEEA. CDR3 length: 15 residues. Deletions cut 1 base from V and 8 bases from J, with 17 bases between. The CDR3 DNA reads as TGTGCCAGCAGCTTAGCCCAAACAGGGATGGGGGGCTACACCTTC. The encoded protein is CASSLAQTGMGGYTF.

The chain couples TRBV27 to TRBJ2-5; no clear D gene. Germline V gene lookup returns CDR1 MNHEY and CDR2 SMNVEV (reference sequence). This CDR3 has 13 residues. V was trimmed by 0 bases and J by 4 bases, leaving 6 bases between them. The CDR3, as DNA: TGTGCCAGCAGTTTATCGAGAATAGAGACCCAGTACTTC. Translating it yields CASSLSRIETQYF.

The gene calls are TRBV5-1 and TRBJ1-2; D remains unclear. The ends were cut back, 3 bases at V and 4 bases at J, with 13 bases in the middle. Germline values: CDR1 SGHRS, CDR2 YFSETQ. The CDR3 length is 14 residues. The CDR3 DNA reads TGCGCCAGCAGCTCCGAGGCGGGAGGCTATGGCTACACCTTC. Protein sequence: CASSSEAGGYGYTF.

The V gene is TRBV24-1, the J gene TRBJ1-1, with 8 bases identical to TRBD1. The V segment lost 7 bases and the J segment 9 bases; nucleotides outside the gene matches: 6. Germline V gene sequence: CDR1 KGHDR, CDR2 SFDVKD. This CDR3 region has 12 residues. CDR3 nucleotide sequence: TGTGCCACCAGGGAAGGACAGGGCCAAGCTTTCTTT. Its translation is CATREGQGQAFF.

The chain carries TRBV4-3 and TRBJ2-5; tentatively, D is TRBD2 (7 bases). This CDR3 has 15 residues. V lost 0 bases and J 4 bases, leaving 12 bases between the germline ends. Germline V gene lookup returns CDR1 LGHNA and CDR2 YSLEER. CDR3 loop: CASSQDPGGPETQYF. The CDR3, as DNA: TGCGCCAGCAGCCAAGATCCCGGGGGGCCAGAGACCCAGTACTTC.

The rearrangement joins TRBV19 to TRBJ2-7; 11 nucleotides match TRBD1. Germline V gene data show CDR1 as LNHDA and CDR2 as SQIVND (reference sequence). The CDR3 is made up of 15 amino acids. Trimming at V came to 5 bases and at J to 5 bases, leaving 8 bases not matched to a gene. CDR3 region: CASSPSRTGGNEQYF. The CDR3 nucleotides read TGTGCCAGTAGTCCATCCCGGACAGGGGGCAACGAGCAGTACTTC.

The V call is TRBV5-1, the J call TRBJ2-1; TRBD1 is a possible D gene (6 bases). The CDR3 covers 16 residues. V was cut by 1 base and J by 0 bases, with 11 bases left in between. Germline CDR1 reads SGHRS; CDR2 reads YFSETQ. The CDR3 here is CASSLRTAISYNEQFF. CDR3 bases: TGCGCCAGCAGCTTGCGGACAGCCATCTCCTACAATGAGCAGTTCTTC.

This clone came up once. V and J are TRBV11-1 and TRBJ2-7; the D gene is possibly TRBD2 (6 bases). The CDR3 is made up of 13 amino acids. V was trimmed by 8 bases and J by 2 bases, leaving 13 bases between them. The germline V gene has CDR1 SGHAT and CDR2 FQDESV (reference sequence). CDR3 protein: CASAEGSTYEQYF. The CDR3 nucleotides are TGTGCCAGCGCGGAGGGGTCAACCTACGAGCAGTACTTC. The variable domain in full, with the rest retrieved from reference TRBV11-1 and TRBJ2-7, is EAEVAQSPRYKITEKSQAVAFWCDPISGHATLYWYRQILGQGPELLVQFQDESVVDDSQLPKDRFSAERLKGVDSTLKIQPAELGDSAMYLCASAEGSTYEQYFGPGTRLTVT.

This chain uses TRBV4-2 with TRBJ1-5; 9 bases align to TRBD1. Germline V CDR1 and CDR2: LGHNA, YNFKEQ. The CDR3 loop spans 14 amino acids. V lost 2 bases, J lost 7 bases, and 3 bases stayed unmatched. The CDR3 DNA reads TGTGCCAGCAGCCAACTTGACAGGGGGCAGCCCCAGCATTTT. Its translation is CASSQLDRGQPQHF.